Below are 7 T cell receptor beta chains sequenced from a single sample in a study of cytotoxic CD8 clonotypes in ibrutinib-treated CLL. Profiling relied on immunoSEQ multiplex PCR, and the TCRdb table lists in-frame clones only, not all of them. The sample has roughly 180,000 clones; approximately 84% are singletons. Source: PBMCs, taken after 24 months of ibrutinib treatment. The receptors were gathered from a human donor with chronic lymphocytic leukemia.

The CDR3: CSVSTGIVTNYGYTF. CDR3 bases: TGCAGCGTTTCGACAGGGATAGTAACTAACTATGGCTACACCTTC. V is TRBV29-1 and J is TRBJ1-2; 7 bases fit TRBD1. CDR1 is SQVTM, CDR2 ANQGSEA, per germline. J lost 0 bases, V lost 5 bases, and 9 bases had no gene match. There are 15 residues in the CDR3.

The CDR3 DNA reads TGCGCCAGCAGCTTGGGAGCGACAGGGGGCGCAAAGACCCAGTACTTC. Protein product: CASSLGATGGAKTQYF. The J gene is TRBJ2-5, the V gene TRBV5-1; 10 bases are a match to TRBD1. Germline CDR1 and CDR2: SGHRS and YFSETQ. The V segment lost 0 bases and the J segment 6 bases; nucleotides outside the gene matches: 8. This CDR3 comprises 16 residues.

The chain employs TRBV19 and TRBJ1-4, with TRBD1 as a possible D gene (5 bases). Trimming took 3 bases from V and 0 from J, leaving 17 bases between them. Germline V gene data show CDR1 as LNHDA and CDR2 as SQIVND (reference sequence). The CDR3 has 18 amino acids. The CDR3 DNA reads as TGTGCCAGTAGTATTGGGATCGTCCAGGGATCAACTAATGAAAAACTGTTTTTT. Protein: CASSIGIVQGSTNEKLFF.

V and J are TRBV2 and TRBJ2-7; possibly TRBD2 for D (5 bases). The germline V gene has CDR1 SNHLY and CDR2 FYNNEI. With 3 bases removed from V and 2 bases from J, the gap between germline ends came to 11 bases. The CDR3 has 14 residues. The CDR3, as DNA: TGTGCCAGCAGTGAGAGGGTTAAGACCTACGAGCAGTACTTC. Translating gives CASSERVKTYEQYF.

The chain links TRBV5-6 to TRBJ2-2; a possible D gene is TRBD1 (5 bases). Germline V CDR1 and CDR2: SGHDT, YYEEEE. V was trimmed by 5 bases and J by 4 bases, leaving 6 bases between them. CDR3 size: 12 residues. CDR3 sequence: CASSQGTGELFF. The CDR3 bases are TGTGCCAGCAGTCAGGGCACCGGGGAGCTGTTTTTT.

The rearrangement links TRBV7-2 to TRBJ2-7, with unresolved D. V shed 8 bases and J shed 0 bases, with 8 bases lying between them. The V gene's germline CDR1 is SGHTA and CDR2 FQGNSA. The CDR3 spans 12 residues. CDR3 protein: CASGQSSYEQYF. The CDR3 bases are TGTGCCAGCGGCCAAAGCTCCTACGAGCAGTACTTC.

CDR3 in DNA: TGTGCCAGCAGTTCAGGATTTACACAGCCCCAGCATTTT. This gives the protein CASSSGFTQPQHF. The chain is built from TRBV6-6 and TRBJ1-5, with D unclear. V was trimmed by 4 bases and J by 7 bases, leaving 11 bases between them. Germline V gene lookup returns CDR1 MNHNY and CDR2 SVGAGI (reference sequence). This CDR3 is 13 amino acids long.